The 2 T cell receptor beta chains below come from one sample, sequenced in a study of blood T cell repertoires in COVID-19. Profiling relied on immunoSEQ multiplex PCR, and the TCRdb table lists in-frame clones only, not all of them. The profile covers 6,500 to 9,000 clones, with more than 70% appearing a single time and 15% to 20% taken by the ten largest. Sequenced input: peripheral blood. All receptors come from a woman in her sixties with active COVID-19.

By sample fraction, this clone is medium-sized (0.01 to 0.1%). This CDR3 is CASSEPPWGGGYTF. The CDR3 coding sequence is TGTGCCAGCAGTGAACCCCCGTGGGGGGGTGGCTACACCTTC. The rearrangement uses TRBV6-1 and TRBJ1-2; D is possibly TRBD1 (5 bases). CDR1 MNHNS and CDR2 SASEGT come from the germline V gene. The CDR3 extends over 14 amino acids. Trimming removed 2 bases from V and 7 bases from J, with 14 bases in between.

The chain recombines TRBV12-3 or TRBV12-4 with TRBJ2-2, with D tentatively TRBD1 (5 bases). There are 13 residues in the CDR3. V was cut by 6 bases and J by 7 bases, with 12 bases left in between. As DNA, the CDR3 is TGTGCCAGCAGGCCACAGGTGGACGGGGAGCTGTTTTTT. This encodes CASRPQVDGELFF.